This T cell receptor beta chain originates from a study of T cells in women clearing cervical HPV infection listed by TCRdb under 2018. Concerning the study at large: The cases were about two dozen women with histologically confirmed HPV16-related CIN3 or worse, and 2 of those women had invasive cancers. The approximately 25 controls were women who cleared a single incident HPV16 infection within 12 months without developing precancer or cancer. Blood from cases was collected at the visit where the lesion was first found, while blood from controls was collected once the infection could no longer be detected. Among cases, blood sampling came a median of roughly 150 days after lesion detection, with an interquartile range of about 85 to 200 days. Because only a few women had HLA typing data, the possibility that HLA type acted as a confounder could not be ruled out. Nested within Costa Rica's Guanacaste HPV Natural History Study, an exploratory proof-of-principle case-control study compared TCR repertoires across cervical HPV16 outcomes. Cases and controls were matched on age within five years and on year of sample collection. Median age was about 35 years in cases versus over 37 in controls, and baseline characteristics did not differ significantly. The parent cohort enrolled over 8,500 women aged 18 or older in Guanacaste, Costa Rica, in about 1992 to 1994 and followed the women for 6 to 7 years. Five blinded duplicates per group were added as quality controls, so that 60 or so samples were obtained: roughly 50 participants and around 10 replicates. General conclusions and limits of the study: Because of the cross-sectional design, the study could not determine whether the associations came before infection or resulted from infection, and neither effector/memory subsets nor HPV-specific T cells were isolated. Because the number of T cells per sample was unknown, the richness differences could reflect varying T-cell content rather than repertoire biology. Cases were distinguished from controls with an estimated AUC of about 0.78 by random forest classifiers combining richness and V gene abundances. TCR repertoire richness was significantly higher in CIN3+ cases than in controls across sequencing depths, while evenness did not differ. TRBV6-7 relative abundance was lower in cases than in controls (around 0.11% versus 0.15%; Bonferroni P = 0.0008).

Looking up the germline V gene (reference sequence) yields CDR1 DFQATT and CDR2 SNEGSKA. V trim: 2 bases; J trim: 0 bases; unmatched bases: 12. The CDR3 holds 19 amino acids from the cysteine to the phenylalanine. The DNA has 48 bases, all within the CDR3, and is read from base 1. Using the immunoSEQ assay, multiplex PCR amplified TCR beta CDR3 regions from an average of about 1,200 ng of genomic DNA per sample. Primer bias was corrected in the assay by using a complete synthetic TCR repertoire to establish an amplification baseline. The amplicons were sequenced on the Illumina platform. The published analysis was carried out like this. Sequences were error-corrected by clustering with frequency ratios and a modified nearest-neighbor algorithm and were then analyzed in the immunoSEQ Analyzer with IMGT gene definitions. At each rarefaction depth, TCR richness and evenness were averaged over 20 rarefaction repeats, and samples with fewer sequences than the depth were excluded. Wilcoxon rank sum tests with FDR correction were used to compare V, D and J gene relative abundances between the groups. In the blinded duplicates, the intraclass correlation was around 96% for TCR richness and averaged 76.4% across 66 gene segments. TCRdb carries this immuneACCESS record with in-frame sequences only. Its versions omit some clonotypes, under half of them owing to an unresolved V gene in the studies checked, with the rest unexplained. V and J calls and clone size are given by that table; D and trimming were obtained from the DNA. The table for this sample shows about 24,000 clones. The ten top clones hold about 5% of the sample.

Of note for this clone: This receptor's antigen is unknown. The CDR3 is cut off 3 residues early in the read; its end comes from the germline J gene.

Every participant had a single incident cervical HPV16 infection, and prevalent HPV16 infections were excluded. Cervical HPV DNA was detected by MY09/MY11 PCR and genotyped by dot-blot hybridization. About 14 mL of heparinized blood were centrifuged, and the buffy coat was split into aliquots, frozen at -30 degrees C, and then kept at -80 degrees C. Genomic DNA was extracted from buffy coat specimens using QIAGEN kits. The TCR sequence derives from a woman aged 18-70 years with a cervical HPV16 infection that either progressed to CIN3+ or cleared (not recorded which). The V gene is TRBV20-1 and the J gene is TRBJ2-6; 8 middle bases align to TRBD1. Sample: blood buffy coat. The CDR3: CSARSIPGQATSGANVLTF. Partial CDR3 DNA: TGCAGTGCTAGAAGCATCCCGGGACAGGCGACCTCTGGGGCCAACGTC.